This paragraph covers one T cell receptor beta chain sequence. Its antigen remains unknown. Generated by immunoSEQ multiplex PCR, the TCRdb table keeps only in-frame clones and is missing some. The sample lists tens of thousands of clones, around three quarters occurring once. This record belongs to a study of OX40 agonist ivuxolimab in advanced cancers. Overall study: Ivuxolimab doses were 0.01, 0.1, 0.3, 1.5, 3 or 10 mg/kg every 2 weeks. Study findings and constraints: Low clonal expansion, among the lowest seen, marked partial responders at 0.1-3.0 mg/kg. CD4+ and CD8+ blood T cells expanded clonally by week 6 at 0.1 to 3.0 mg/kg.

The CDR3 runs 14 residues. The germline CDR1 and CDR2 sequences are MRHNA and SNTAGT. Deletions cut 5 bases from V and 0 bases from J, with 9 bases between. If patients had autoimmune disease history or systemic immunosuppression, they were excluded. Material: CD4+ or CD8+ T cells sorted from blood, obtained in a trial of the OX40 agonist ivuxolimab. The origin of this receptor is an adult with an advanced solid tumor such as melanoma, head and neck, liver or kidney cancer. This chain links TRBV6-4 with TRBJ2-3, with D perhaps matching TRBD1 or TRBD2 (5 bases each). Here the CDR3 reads CASSTGPSTDTQYF. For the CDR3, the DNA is TGTGCCAGCAGTACGGGACCTAGCACAGATACGCAGTATTTT.